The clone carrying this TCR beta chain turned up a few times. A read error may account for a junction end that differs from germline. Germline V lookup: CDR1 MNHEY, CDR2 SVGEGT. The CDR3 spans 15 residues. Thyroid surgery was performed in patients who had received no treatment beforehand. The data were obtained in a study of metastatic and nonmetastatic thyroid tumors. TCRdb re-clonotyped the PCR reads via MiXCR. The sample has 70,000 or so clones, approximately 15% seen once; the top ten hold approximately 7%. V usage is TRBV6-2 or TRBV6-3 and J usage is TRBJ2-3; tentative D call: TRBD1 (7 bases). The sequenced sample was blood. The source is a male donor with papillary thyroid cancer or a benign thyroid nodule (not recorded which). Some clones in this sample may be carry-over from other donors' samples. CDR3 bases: TGTGCCAGCAGTACGGGGGACAGTAGCACAGATAGGCAGTATTTT. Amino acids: CASSTGDSSTDRQYF.